This T cell receptor (beta chain) was recorded in a study of CD8+CD57+ T cells in acquired aplastic anemia. Study-wide findings and caveats: Between patients and controls, about 31 CD8+ CDR3 sequences were found in common.

Germline assignment: CDR1 LGHNA and CDR2 YSLEER. The V and J ends lost 4 bases and 1 base respectively, with 13 bases between them. The CDR3 is 15 residues long. All patients picked for sequencing had shown, by flow cytometry, an expansion of CD8+CD57+ cells. Genomic DNA acted as the template from which TCR beta VDJ combination and CDR3 sequence profiling were carried out. One entry per CDR3 protein, called by TCRdb with MiXCR from the reads. The repertoire holds around 430,000 distinct CDR3 sequences, 25% to 40% seen once, with 0.7% to 1% in the top ten. On this clonotype itself: What it recognizes is unknown.

This clonotype originated in a human donor with aplastic anemia. Sequenced sample: sorted CD4+, CD8+, or CD8+CD57+ T cells (not recorded which) from PBMCs. The V gene is TRBV4-3, the J gene TRBJ1-1; a weak D match, TRBD1 (5 bases). The CDR3 loop reads CASSLTGTANTEAFF. The CDR3 DNA sequence: TGCGCCAGCAGCCTCACCGGGACGGCGAACACTGAAGCTTTCTTT.